This entry concerns a single T cell receptor beta chain. Its antigen remains unknown. Unmatched junction bases numbered 18, after V lost 3 bases and J lost 4 bases. Germline V gene sequence: CDR1 LNHDA, CDR2 SQIVND (reference sequence). This CDR3 spans 19 amino acids. The sample originates from a study of shared clonotypes between healthy human individuals. Overall study context: There were three CD4 naive, three CD4 memory, two CD8 naive and one CD8 memory plates per donor.

TCRdb's table, derived via immunoSEQ multiplex PCR, lists solely in-frame clones and lacks some. Of approximately 2,200,000 clones in the sample, more than 85% were seen once. CD45RO-negative, CCR7-selected cells formed the naive CD8 fraction, which excluded terminally differentiated effector memory CD45RA+ cells. Points from the study as a whole: The study's rarefaction showed incomplete sorted-subset sequencing despite large depth.

This TCR derives from a man aged 18 to 29 in good health. Some clones in this sample may be carry-over from other donors' samples. The rearrangement uses TRBV19 and TRBJ2-3, with 8 nucleotides matching TRBD1. The sample comprised naive CD8+ T cells from PBMCs. For the CDR3, the DNA is TGTGCCAGTAGTATTTCTTCGGGTTGGGCAGGGGGCGATGCAGATACGCAGTATTTT. As protein: CASSISSGWAGGDADTQYF.